This T cell receptor (beta chain) was recorded in a study of cytomegalovirus exposure and HLA in healthy donors. Study as a whole: Among the roughly 430 genotyped donors, just over 80% were placed in the Caucasian-associated ancestry cluster.

In the PCR, 60 Vbeta and 13 Jbeta primers were used. Methods used by the authors: In a later analysis, the count reached 76 million or so unique TCR beta chains, with about 10 million shared. Produced via immunoSEQ multiplex PCR; TCRdb's table is partial and in-frame only. D and trimming come from the DNA, and the V and J calls and clone size come from that table. In the table there are about 130,000 clones, roughly 80% of which are singletons. As for this clone: Its antigen is as yet unknown. A read error may produce the germline difference seen at one junction end.

Study results and limitations: At a 0.05 false discovery rate, a later analysis found 18,000 or so TCR beta sequences to be associated with HLA alleles. A later analysis found TCR association rates differed by HLA locus, highest for DRB1 and lowest for HLA-C.

CDR1 is MNHNS and CDR2 is SASEGT in the germline V gene. This CDR3 has 16 residues. The sequenced material came from PBMCs. The chain recombines TRBV6-1 with TRBJ2-5; perhaps D is TRBD1 or TRBD2 (6 bases each). The receptor was derived from a man between 18 and 35 years old in good health and CMV-seropositive. This CDR3 reads CTSSEAGWTEQETQYF. The CDR3 nucleotides are TGTACCAGCAGTGAAGCGGGCTGGACAGAACAAGAGACCCAGTACTTC.